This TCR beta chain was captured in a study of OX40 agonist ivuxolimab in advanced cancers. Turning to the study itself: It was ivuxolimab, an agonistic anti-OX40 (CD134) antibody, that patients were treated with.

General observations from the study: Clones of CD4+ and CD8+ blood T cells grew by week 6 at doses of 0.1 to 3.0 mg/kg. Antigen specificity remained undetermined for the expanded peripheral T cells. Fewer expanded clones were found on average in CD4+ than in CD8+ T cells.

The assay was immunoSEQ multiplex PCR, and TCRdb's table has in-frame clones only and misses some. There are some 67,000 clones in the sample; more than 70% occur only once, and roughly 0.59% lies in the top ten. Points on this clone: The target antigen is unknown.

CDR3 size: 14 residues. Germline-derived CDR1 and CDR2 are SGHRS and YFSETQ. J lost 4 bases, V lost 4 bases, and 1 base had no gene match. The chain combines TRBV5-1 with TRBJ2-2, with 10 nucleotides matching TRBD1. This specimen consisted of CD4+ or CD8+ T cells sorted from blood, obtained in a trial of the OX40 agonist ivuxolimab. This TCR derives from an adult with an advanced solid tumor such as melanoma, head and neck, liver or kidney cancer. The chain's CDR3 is CASSDRGLTGELFF. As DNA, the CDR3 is TGCGCCAGCAGCGACAGGGGGCTCACCGGGGAGCTGTTTTTT. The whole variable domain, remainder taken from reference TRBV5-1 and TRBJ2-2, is KAGVTQTPRYLIKTRGQQVTLSCSPISGHRSVSWYQQTPGQGLQFLFEYFSETQRNKGNFPGRFSGRQFSNSRSEMNVSTLELGDSALYLCASSDRGLTGELFFGEGSRLTVL.